The 17 T cell receptor beta chains below all came from one sample that was sequenced in a study of shared clonotypes between healthy human individuals. Only in-frame clones appear in the TCRdb table, and some are missing; sequencing was by immunoSEQ multiplex PCR. The sample consists of 2 million to 2.5 million clones, almost 96% of them appearing once. The sample comprised naive CD4+ T cells sorted from blood. Described subset: CD45RA+ positively selected. These receptors all come from a man aged 18 to 29 in good health.

The chain recombines TRBV10-3 with TRBJ2-2; D is perhaps TRBD1 (5 bases). CDR1 ENHRY and CDR2 SYGVKD come from the germline V gene. The CDR3 loop spans 16 amino acids. V was trimmed by 5 bases and J by 4 bases, leaving 17 bases between them. The CDR3 bases are TGTGCCATCAGTTCAGACAGCGTGGGGATCACCGGGGAGCTGTTTTTT. It is translated as CAISSDSVGITGELFF.

The chain uses TRBV4-1 and TRBJ1-5; 7 nucleotides line up with TRBD1. The CDR3 is 15 amino acids. The germline CDR1 and CDR2 sequences are MGHRA and YSYEKL. V was clipped by 6 bases and J by 0 bases; unmatched bases: 5. This CDR3 is CASRTGPLSNQPQHF. In DNA form, the CDR3 reads TGCGCCAGCAGGACAGGGCCGCTTAGCAATCAGCCCCAGCATTTT.

The rearrangement uses TRBV9 and TRBJ2-7; D is possibly TRBD1 or TRBD2 (5 bases each). The CDR3 is 15 amino acids. V was trimmed by 0 bases and J by 2 bases, leaving 12 bases between them. CDR1 is SGDLS, CDR2 YYNGEE, per germline. CDR3 sequence reads: CASSVGQGSAYEQYF. The CDR3 DNA sequence: TGTGCCAGCAGCGTAGGGCAGGGTAGCGCCTACGAGCAGTACTTC. Filled out from reference TRBV9 and TRBJ2-7, the complete variable domain reads DSGVTQTPKHLITATGQRVTLRCSPRSGDLSVYWYQQSLDQGLQFLIQYYNGEERAKGNILERFSAQQFPDLHSELNLSSLELGDSALYFCASSVGQGSAYEQYFGPGTRLTVT.

The rearrangement links TRBV6-1 to TRBJ2-5, with 10 bases aligning to TRBD1. The CDR3 has 15 residues. V lost 6 bases to trimming and J lost 0 bases; unmatched junction nucleotides: 4. The V gene's germline CDR1 is MNHNS and CDR2 SASEGT. In nucleotides, the CDR3 is TGTGCCAGCAGACCGGACAGGGGGTACCAAGAGACCCAGTACTTC. It is translated as CASRPDRGYQETQYF.

The chain combines TRBV5-1 with TRBJ2-7; D is possibly TRBD2 (6 bases). Germline V gives CDR1 SGHRS, CDR2 YFSETQ. The CDR3 length is 17 residues. The V end lost 4 bases, the J end lost 6 bases, and 26 bases lay between the germline ends. CDR3 bases: TGCGCCAGCAGCGTGGGGCACACTAGCACGGTGGGAGGCGAGCAGTACTTC. Amino acid sequence: CASSVGHTSTVGGEQYF.

This chain joins TRBV28 and TRBJ1-2; no reliable D call. V lost 1 base, J lost 3 bases, and 12 bases lay in between. CDR1 MDHEN and CDR2 SYDVKM come from the germline V gene. The CDR3 has 15 residues. The CDR3 sequence is CASSLLGGHDYGYTF. CDR3 nucleotides: TGTGCCAGCAGTTTATTAGGAGGGCACGACTATGGCTACACCTTC.

Concerning this clone: Different DNA sequences within this sample yield the same CDR3. The chain couples TRBV5-4 to TRBJ2-1; 10 positions match TRBD2. The CDR3 has 14 amino acids. The ends lost 4 bases at V and 4 bases at J; junction bases unmatched: 2. Germline V lookup: CDR1 SGHNT, CDR2 YYREEE (reference sequence). The CDR3 nucleotides read TGTGCCAGCAGCCCGGGACTAGCGTACAATGAGCAGTTCTTC. It is translated as CASSPGLAYNEQFF.

The chain carries TRBV7-2 and TRBJ1-1; D unresolved. The CDR3 covers 14 residues. From germline, CDR1 is SGHTA and CDR2 FQGNSA. Trimming left V 5 bases short and J 0 bases short, with 10 bases between. The DNA of the CDR3 is TGTGCCAGCAGCCTGCCCGGTGTGAACACTGAAGCTTTCTTT. Translated: CASSLPGVNTEAFF.

This clone showed up just once. The chain has TRBV2 and TRBJ2-7, with D perhaps matching TRBD1 or TRBD2 (6 bases each). V was clipped by 7 bases and J by 4 bases, with 14 bases between them. The CDR3 contains 13 residues. Germline lookup yields CDR1 SNHLY and CDR2 FYNNEI. The CDR3 DNA is TGTGCCAGCAAGGGGGGAAAGACTTACGAGCAGTACTTC. As protein: CASKGGKTYEQYF.

The chain links TRBV11-2 to TRBJ2-3; D possibly corresponds to TRBD2 (7 bases). Germline-derived CDR1 and CDR2 are SGHAT and FQNNGV. V lost 4 bases and J lost 6, with 14 bases in between. This CDR3 spans 14 amino acids. CDR3 residues: CASSSEGGGDTQYF. CDR3 nucleotides: TGTGCCAGCAGCTCCGAAGGGGGAGGGGATACGCAGTATTTT.

Remarks on this clone: Other DNA sequences from this sample encode an identical CDR3 as well. The J gene is TRBJ2-3, the V gene TRBV5-8, with no clear D. Germline loops: CDR1 SGHTS, CDR2 YDEGEE. Trimming took off 2 bases at V and 3 bases at J, with 1 base between the two ends. The CDR3 is 11 residues long. CDR3 amino acids: CASSLTDTQYF. In DNA, the CDR3 is TGTGCCAGCAGCTTAACAGATACGCAGTATTTT.

The CDR3 DNA sequence: TGCGCCAGCAGCTTTGGTTCCAGCGGGAGGTCCAAAAACATTCAGTACTTC. Its translation: CASSFGSSGRSKNIQYF. The gene calls are TRBV5-1 and TRBJ2-4, with 9 bases identical to TRBD2. This CDR3 contains 17 residues. Germline CDR1 is SGHRS and CDR2 is YFSETQ. The ends lost 2 bases at V and 2 bases at J; junction bases unmatched: 8.

Turning to this clone: Other DNA sequences of this sample code for an identical CDR3. The chain links TRBV18 to TRBJ2-5; TRBD2 is a possible D gene (6 bases). The germline V gene encodes CDR1 KGHSH and CDR2 LQKENI. The ends were cut back, 8 bases at V and 1 base at J, with 11 bases in the middle. CDR3 length: 13 residues. CDR3 in amino acids: CASSRGSQETQYF. The CDR3 nucleotides read TGTGCCAGCAGCCGGGGGAGCCAAGAGACCCAGTACTTC.

V gene TRBV7-2 combines with J gene TRBJ1-6; a possible D gene is TRBD1 (5 bases). This CDR3 has 17 residues. The V gene's germline CDR1 is SGHTA and CDR2 FQGNSA. With 5 bases removed from V and 10 bases from J, the gap between germline ends came to 24 bases. The CDR3 is CASSPSLVGPGGSPLHF. DNA of the CDR3: TGTGCCAGCAGCCCCAGTTTAGTCGGGCCCGGGGGGTCACCCCTCCACTTT.

CDR3 in amino acids: CASSPPYGYTF. CDR3 bases: TGTGCCAGCAGTCCTCCATATGGCTACACCTTC. The rearrangement uses TRBV6-5 and TRBJ1-2; D gene unclear. Germline V gene lookup returns CDR1 MNHEY and CDR2 SVGAGI. Trimming removed 5 bases at V and 5 bases at J, with 6 bases between. CDR3 length: 11 residues.

In nucleotides, the CDR3 is TGTGCCAGCAGTTTATCCGGCGGGGGGACTAACTATGGCTACACCTTC. Translation: CASSLSGGGTNYGYTF. This chain connects TRBV28 to TRBJ1-2, with D perhaps TRBD1 (5 bases). Trimming removed 1 base from V and 0 bases from J, with 12 bases in between. The germline V gene encodes CDR1 MDHEN and CDR2 SYDVKM. CDR3 length equals 16 residues.

Concerning this clone: Distinct nucleotide sequences in the sample also encode this CDR3. V usage is TRBV30 and J usage is TRBJ2-2, with unresolved D. CDR1 is GTSNPN, CDR2 SVGIG, per germline (reference sequence). Trimming took 0 bases from V and 6 from J, leaving 8 bases between them. The CDR3 totals 13 residues. As DNA, the CDR3 is TGTGCCTGGAGTGTACTAAGGGCCGGGGAGCTGTTTTTT. Its protein is CAWSVLRAGELFF. The entire variable domain, with the rest obtained from reference TRBV30 and TRBJ2-2, is as follows: SQTIHQWPATLVQPVGSPLSLECTVEGTSNPNLYWYRQAAGRGLQLLFYSVGIGQISSEVPQNLSASRPQDRQFILSSKKLLLSDSGFYLCAWSVLRAGELFFGEGSRLTVL.